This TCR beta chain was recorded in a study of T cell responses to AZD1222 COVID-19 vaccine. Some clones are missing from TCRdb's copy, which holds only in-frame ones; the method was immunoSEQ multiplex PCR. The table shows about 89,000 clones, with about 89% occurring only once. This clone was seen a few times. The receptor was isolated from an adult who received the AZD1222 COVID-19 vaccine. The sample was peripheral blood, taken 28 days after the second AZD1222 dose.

The CDR3 DNA reads TGCAGCGTTGAATTAGTGGGACAGGGGGTCCTCGCGAACTATGGCTACACCTTC. It specifies CSVELVGQGVLANYGYTF. V is TRBV29-1 and J is TRBJ1-2; 11 bases map to TRBD1. There are 18 residues in the CDR3. The V gene's germline CDR1 is SQVTM and CDR2 ANQGSEA. V was clipped by 2 bases and J by 2 bases; unmatched bases: 13. The full variable domain, in which reference TRBV29-1 and TRBJ1-2 provide the parts outside the CDR3, is SAVISQKPSRDICQRGTSLTIQCQVDSQVTMMFWYRQQPGQSLTLIATANQGSEATYESGFVIDKFPISRPNLTFSTLTVSNMSPEDSSIYLCSVELVGQGVLANYGYTFGSGTRLTVV.